This T cell receptor (beta chain) was retrieved from a study of Ad26.COV2.S vaccination and SARS-CoV-2 variants. Across the study: Recipients of Ad26.COV2.S got it intramuscularly, once or twice 56 days apart.

Treatment reported: roughly 18 received Ad26.COV2.S at low or high dose, single or two shots; 5 received placebo; per-sample allocation not given. All samples were drawn on day 63, counting from the first vaccine or placebo injection. An Ad26 vector expressing Wuhan-strain SARS-CoV-2 spike constituted the vaccine. Profiling relied on immunoSEQ multiplex PCR, and the TCRdb table lists in-frame clones only, not all of them. In the table there are over 400,000 clones, 85% to 90% of which are singletons. Germline assignment: CDR1 SNHLY and CDR2 FYNNEI. The germline V and J ends were trimmed by 0 bases and 9 bases, with 14 bases remaining between them. This CDR3 has 14 residues.

This chain connects TRBV2 to TRBJ2-5; maybe TRBD2 (5 bases). Sequenced material: peripheral blood, taken in a trial of Ad26.COV2.S vaccine versus placebo. The sequence came from a person aged 18-60 years who received the Ad26.COV2.S COVID-19 vaccine or a placebo. CDR3 amino acids: CASSEASLRGAQYF. CDR3 DNA sequence: TGTGCCAGCAGTGAAGCGTCCCTACGGGGAGCCCAGTACTTC.